The 4 T cell receptor beta chains given below trace back to one sample, sequenced in a study of cytotoxic CD8 clonotypes in ibrutinib-treated CLL. Sequencing used immunoSEQ multiplex PCR; TCRdb keeps in-frame clones, though not all of them. The profile shows about 68,000 clones, approximately 71% of them singletons. The specimen comprised PBMCs, sampled after 12 months of ibrutinib treatment. These receptors were collected from a human donor with chronic lymphocytic leukemia.

The table lists this clone with a few counts. The genes are TRBV4-3 and TRBJ2-7; 9 nucleotides align to TRBD1. Per germline, CDR1 LGHNA and CDR2 YSLEER. This CDR3 region has 15 residues. V shed 0 bases, J shed 3 bases, and the junction held 3 bases outside the gene matches. The CDR3 region has the DNA TGCGCCAGCAGCCAAGACTGGACAGGGGACTACGAGCAGTACTTC. Translating it yields CASSQDWTGDYEQYF.

The V gene is TRBV18, the J gene TRBJ2-2; 7 bases line up with TRBD1. CDR1 and CDR2 from the germline V gene are KGHSH and LQKENI. Unmatched junction bases numbered 1, after V lost 3 bases and J lost 0 bases. This CDR3 comprises 15 residues. The CDR3 DNA is TGTGCCAGCTCACCCGGACAGGCGAACACCGGGGAGCTGTTTTTT. Translating it yields CASSPGQANTGELFF. Together with reference TRBV18 and TRBJ2-2, the CDR3 gives the full variable domain: NAGVMQNPRHLVRRRGQEARLRCSPMKGHSHVYWYRQLPEEGLKFMVYLQKENIIDESGMPKERFSAEFPKEGPSILRIQQVVRGDSAAYFCASSPGQANTGELFFGEGSRLTVL.

V gene TRBV7-8 combines with J gene TRBJ2-3; 8 bases align to TRBD2. V trimming: 2 bases; J trimming: 2 bases; junction bases outside the gene matches: 12. Looked up from germline, CDR1 is SGHVS and CDR2 is FQNEAQ. The CDR3 runs 18 residues. The CDR3 DNA reads as TGTGCCAGCAGCTTATTACTAGCGGACCTCCACTCCACAGATACGCAGTATTTT. Its protein product is CASSLLLADLHSTDTQYF. Variable domain in full (rest from reference TRBV7-8 and TRBJ2-3): GAGVSQSPRYKVAKRGQDVALRCDPISGHVSLFWYQQALGQGPEFLTYFQNEAQLDKSGLPSDRFFAERPEGSVSTLKIQRTQQEDSAVYLCASSLLLADLHSTDTQYFGPGTRLTVL.

The table lists this clone with a few counts. The genes are TRBV6-6 and TRBJ2-7; D is unclear. The CDR3 totals 13 residues. Germline loops: CDR1 MNHNY, CDR2 SVGAGI (reference sequence). V lost 6 bases, J lost 0 bases, and 9 bases lay in between. In DNA form, the CDR3 reads TGTGCCAGCAGGTCCCCACCCTCCTACGAGCAGTACTTC. This translates into CASRSPPSYEQYF.